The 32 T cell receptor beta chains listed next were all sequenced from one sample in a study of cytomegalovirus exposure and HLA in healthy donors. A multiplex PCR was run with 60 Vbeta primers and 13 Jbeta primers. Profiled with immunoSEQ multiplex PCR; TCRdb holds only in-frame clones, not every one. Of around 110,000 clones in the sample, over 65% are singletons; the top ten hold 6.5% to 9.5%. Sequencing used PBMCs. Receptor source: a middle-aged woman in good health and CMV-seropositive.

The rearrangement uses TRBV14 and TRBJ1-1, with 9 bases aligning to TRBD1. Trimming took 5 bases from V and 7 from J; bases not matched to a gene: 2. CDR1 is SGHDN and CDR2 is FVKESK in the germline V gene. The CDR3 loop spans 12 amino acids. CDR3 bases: TGTGCCAGCAGCGGGACAGGGAGTGAAGCTTTCTTT. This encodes CASSGTGSEAFF.

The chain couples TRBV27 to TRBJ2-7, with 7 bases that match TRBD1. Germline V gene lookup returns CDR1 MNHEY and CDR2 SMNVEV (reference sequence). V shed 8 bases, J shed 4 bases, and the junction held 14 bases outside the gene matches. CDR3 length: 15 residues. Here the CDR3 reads CASAFQGTASYEQYF. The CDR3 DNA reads TGTGCCAGCGCTTTTCAAGGGACAGCTTCATACGAGCAGTACTTC.

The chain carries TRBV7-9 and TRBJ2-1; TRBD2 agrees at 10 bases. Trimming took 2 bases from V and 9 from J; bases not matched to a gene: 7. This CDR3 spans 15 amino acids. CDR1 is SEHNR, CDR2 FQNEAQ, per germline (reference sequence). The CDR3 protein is CASSLTSGIGIEQFF. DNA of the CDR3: TGTGCCAGCAGCTTAACTAGCGGGATAGGAATTGAGCAGTTCTTC.

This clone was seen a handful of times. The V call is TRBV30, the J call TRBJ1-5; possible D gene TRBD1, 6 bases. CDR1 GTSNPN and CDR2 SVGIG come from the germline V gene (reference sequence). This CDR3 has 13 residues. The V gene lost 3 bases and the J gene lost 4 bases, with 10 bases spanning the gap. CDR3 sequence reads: CAWSRGRNQPQHF. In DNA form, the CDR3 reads TGTGCCTGGAGCAGGGGTCGGAATCAGCCCCAGCATTTT.

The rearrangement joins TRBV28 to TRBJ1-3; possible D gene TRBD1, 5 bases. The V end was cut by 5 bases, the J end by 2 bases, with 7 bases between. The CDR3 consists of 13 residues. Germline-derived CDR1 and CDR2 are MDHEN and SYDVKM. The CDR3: CASSDSAGNTIYF. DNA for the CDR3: TGTGCCAGCAGTGACAGCGCTGGAAACACCATATATTTT.

The CDR3: CASSETNGVNQPQHF. The CDR3 region has the DNA TGTGCCAGCAGTGAAACTAACGGGGTTAATCAGCCCCAGCATTTT. The chain links TRBV25-1 to TRBJ1-5; D not certain. The germline V gene has CDR1 MGHDK and CDR2 SYGVNS. The V end lost 2 bases, the J end lost 4 bases, and 12 bases lay between the germline ends. CDR3 length: 15 residues.

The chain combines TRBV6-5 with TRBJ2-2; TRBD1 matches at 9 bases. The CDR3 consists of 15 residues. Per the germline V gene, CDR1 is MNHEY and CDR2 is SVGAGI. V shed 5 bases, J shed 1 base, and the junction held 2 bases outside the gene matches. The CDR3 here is CASSRTGENTGELFF. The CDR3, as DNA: TGTGCCAGCAGTCGGACAGGGGAGAACACCGGGGAGCTGTTTTTT.

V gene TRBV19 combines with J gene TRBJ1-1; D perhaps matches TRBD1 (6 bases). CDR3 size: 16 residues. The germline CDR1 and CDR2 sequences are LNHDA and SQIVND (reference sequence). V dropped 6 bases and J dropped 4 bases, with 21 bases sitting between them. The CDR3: CASSPTLGQRTTEAFF. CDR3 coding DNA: TGTGCCAGTAGCCCTACCCTCGGACAGCGAACCACTGAAGCTTTCTTT.

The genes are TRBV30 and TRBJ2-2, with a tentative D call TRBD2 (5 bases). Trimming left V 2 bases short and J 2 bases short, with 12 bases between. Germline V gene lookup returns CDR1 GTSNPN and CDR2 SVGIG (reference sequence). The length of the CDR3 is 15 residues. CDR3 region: CAWSSRGYNTGELFF. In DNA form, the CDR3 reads TGTGCCTGGAGTTCCCGAGGGTACAACACCGGGGAGCTGTTTTTT.

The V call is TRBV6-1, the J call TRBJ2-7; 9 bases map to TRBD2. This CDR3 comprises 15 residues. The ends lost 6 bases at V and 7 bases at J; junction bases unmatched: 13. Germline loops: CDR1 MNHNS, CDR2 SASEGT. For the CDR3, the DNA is TGTGCCAGCAGGGCCATAGCGGGAGCCTTGGAAGAGCAGTACTTC. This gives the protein CASRAIAGALEEQYF.

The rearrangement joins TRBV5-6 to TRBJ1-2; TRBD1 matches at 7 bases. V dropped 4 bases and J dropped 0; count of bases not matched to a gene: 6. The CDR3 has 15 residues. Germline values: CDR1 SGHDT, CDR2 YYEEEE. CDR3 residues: CASSPLGTANYGYTF. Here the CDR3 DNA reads TGTGCCAGCAGCCCGCTAGGGACAGCTAACTATGGCTACACCTTC.

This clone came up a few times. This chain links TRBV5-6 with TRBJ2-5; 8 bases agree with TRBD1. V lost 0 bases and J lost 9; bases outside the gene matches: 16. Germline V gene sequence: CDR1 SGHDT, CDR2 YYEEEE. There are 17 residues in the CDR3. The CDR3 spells CASSLGQGAFRSPAQYF. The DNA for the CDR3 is TGTGCCAGCAGCTTGGGTCAGGGGGCGTTCCGATCGCCGGCCCAGTACTTC.

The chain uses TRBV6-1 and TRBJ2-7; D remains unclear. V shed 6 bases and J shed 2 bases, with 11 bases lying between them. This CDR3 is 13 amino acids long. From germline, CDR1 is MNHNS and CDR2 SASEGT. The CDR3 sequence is CASRFGFTYEQYF. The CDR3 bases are TGTGCCAGCAGATTCGGGTTCACCTACGAGCAGTACTTC.

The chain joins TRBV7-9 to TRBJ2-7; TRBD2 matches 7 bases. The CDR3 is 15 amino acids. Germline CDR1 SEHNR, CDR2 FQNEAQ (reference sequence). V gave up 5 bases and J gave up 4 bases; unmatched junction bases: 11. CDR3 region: CASSPRLTSMYEQYF. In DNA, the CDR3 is TGTGCCAGCAGCCCCCGCCTGACTAGCATGTACGAGCAGTACTTC. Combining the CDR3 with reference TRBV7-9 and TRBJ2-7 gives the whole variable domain DTGVSQNPRHKITKRGQNVTFRCDPISEHNRLYWYRQTLGQGPEFLTYFQNEAQLEKSRLLSDRFSAERPKGSFSTLEIQRTEQGDSAMYLCASSPRLTSMYEQYFGPGTRLTVT.

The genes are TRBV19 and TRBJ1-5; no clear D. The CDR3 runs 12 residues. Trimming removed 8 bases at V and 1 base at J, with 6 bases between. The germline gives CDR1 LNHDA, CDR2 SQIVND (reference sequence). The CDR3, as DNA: TGTGCCAGTTCCCGGAGCAATCAGCCCCAGCATTTT. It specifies CASSRSNQPQHF.

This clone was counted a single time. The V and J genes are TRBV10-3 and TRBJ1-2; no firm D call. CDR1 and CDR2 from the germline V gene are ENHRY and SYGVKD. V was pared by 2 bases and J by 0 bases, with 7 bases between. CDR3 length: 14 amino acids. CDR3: CAISEGQTNYGYTF. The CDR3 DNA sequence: TGTGCCATCAGTGAGGGGCAGACTAACTATGGCTACACCTTC.

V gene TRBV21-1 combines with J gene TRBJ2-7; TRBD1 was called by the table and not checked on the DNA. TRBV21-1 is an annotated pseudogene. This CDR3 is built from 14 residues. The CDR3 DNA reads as TGTGCCAGCAGCTGGGCCCGGACAAACGACGAGCAGTACTTC. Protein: CASSWARTNDEQYF.

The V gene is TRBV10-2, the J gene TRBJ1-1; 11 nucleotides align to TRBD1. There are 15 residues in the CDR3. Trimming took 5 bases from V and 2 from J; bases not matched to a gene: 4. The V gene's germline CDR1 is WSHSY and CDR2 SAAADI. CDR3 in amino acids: CASSRDRGANTEAFF. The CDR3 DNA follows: TGCGCCAGCAGTAGGGACAGGGGGGCCAACACTGAAGCTTTCTTT.

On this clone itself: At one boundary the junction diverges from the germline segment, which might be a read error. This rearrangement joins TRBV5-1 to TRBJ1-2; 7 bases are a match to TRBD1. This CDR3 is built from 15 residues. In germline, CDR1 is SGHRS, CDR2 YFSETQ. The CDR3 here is CASSLGDRVDYGYPF. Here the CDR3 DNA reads TGCGCCAGCAGCTTGGGAGACAGGGTAGACTATGGCTACCCCTTC.

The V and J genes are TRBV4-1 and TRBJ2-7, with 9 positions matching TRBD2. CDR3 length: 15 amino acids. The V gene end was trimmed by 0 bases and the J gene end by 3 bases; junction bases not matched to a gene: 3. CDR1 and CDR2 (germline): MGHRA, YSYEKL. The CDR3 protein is CASSQDGREGYEQYF. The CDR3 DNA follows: TGCGCCAGCAGCCAAGATGGGCGGGAGGGCTACGAGCAGTACTTC.

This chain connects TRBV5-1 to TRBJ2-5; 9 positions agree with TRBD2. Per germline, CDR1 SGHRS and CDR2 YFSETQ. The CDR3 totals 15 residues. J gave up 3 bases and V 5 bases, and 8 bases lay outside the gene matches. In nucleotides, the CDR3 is TGCGCCAGCAGACCCCCCGTAGCGGGGGAAGAGACCCAGTACTTC. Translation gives CASRPPVAGEETQYF.

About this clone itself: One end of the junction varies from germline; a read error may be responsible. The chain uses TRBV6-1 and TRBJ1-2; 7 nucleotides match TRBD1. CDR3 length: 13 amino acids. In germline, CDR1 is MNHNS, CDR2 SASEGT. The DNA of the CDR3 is TGTGCCAGCAGTGAGGACAGGAACTATGGCTACCCCTTC. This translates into CASSEDRNYGYPF.

In DNA form, the CDR3 reads TGTGCCAGTAGTATTGGGGACAAATCCTACGAGCAGTACTTC. As protein: CASSIGDKSYEQYF. The chain couples TRBV19 to TRBJ2-7; TRBD1 is a possible D gene (6 bases). The V gene's germline CDR1 is LNHDA and CDR2 SQIVND (reference sequence). The V end lost 3 bases, the J end lost 1 base, and 10 bases lay between the germline ends. This CDR3 has 14 residues.

The CDR3 reads CASSPPSGSPDTQYF. The CDR3 DNA reads as TGTGCCAGCAGCCCACCTAGCGGGAGCCCAGATACGCAGTATTTT. This chain uses TRBV9 with TRBJ2-3; 10 positions match TRBD2. This CDR3 spans 15 amino acids. After removal of 4 bases from V and 4 bases from J, the junction contained 6 bases not matched to a gene. Germline CDR1 reads SGDLS; CDR2 reads YYNGEE.

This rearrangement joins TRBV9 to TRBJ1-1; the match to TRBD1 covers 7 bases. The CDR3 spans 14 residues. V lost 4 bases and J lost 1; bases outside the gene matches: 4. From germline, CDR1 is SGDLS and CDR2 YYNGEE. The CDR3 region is CASSRGQSNTEAFF. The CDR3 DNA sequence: TGTGCCAGCAGCCGGGGACAGTCGAACACTGAAGCTTTCTTT.

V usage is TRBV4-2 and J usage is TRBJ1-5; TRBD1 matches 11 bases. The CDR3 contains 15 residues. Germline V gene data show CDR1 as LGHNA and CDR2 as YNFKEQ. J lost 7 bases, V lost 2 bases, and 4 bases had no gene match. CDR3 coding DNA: TGTGCCAGCAGCCAACGGACAGGGGGCAGGCAGCCCCAGCATTTT. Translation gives CASSQRTGGRQPQHF.

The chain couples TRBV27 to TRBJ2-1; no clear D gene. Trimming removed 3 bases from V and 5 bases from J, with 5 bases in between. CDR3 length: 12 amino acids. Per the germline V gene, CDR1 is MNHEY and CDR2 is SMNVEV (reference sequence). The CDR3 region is CASSFVDNEQFF. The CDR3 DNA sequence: TGTGCCAGCAGTTTCGTCGACAATGAGCAGTTCTTC.

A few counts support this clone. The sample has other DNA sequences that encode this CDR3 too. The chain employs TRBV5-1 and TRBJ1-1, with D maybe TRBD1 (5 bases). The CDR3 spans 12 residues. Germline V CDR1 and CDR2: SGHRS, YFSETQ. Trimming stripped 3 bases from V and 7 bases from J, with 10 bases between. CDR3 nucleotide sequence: TGCGCCAGCAGCTGGGGGGGAGATGAAGCTTTCTTT. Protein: CASSWGGDEAFF.

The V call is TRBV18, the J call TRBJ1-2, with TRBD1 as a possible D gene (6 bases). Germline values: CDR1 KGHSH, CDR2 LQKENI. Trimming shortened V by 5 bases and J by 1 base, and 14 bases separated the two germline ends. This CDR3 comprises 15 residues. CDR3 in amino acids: CASSAQTGVNYGYTF. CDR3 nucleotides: TGTGCCAGCTCAGCACAGACAGGAGTTAACTATGGCTACACCTTC.

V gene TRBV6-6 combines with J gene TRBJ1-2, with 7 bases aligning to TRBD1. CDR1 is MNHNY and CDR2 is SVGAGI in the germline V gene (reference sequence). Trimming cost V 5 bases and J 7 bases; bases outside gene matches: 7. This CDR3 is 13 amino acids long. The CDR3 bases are TGTGCCAGCAGTCCCCCAGGGGGAACTGGCTACACCTTC. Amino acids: CASSPPGGTGYTF.

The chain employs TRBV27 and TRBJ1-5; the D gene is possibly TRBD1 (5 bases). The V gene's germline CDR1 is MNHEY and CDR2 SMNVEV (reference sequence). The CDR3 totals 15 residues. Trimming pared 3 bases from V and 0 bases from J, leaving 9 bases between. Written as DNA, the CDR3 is TGTGCCAGCAGTTTCAGGGTCGGTAGCAATCAGCCCCAGCATTTT. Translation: CASSFRVGSNQPQHF.

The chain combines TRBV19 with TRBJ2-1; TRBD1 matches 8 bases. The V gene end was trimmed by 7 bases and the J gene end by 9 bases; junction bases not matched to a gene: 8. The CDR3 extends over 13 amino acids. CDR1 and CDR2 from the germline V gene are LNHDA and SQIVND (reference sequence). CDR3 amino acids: CASTPQGVSEQFF. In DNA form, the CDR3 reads TGTGCCAGTACTCCACAGGGGGTTAGTGAGCAGTTCTTC.